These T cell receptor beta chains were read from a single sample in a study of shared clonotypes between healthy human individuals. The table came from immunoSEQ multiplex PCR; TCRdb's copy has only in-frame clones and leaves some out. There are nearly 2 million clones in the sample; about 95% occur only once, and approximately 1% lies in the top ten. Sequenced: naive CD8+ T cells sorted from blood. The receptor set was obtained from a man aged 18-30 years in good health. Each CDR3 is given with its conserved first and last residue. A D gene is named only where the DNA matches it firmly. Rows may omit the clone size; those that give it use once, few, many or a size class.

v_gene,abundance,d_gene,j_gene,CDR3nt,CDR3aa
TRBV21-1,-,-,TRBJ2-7,TGTGCCAGCACTCCAGGTCCGGGGTACGAGCAGTACTTC,CASTPGPGYEQYF
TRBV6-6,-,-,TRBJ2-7,TGTGCCAGCAGTCCCCCCGGGGACTTCGCTCTAGGGGAGCAGTACTTC,CASSPPGDFALGEQYF
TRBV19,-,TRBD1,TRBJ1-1,TGTGCCAGTAGTAAACAACCAGGGGGCACTGAAGCTTTCTTT,CASSKQPGGTEAFF
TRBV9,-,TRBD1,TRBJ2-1,TGTGCCAGCAGCGAGGCGCCAGATTGGACAGGGGGCTATGAGCAGTTCTTC,CASSEAPDWTGGYEQFF
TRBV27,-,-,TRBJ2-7,TGTGCCAGCAGTTTAGGGGGGACTTACGAGCAGTACTTC,CASSLGGTYEQYF
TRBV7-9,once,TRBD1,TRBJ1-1,TGTGCCAGCAGCTCCGGACAGGGTAGGAGCACTGAAGCTTTCTTT,CASSSGQGRSTEAFF
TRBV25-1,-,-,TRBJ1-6,TGTGCCAGCAGTGAAGGTCAGTTGAATTCACCCCTCCACTTT,CASSEGQLNSPLHF
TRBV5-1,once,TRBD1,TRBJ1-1,TGCGCCAGCAGCTCCGACGGGACAGGGGGTTTGAACACTGAAGCTTTCTTT,CASSSDGTGGLNTEAFF
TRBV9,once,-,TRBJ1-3,TGTGCCAGCAGCGCAATACAGGAATGGGGTGGAAACACCATATATTTT,CASSAIQEWGGNTIYF
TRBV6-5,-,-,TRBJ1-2,TGTGCCAGCAGTTGGGCGGCTAACTATGGCTACACCTTC,CASSWAANYGYTF
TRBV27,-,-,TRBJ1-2,TGTGCCAGCAGTTTATCGGCGGAAAACTATGGCTACACCTTC,CASSLSAENYGYTF
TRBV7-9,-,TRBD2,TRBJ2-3,TGTGCCAGCAGCCACACGAGCGGGGAGGCAGATACGCAGTATTTT,CASSHTSGEADTQYF
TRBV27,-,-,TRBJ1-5,TGTGCCAGCAGTTTCGGGCTGTATAGCAATCAGCCCCAGCATTTT,CASSFGLYSNQPQHF
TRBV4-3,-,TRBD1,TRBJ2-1,TGCGCCAGCAGCCCCCGGGACAGGGGGTACACCTACAATGAGCAGTTCTTC,CASSPRDRGYTYNEQFF
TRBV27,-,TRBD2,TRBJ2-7,TGTGCCAGCAGTATTGGGACTAGCGGGGGGAGCGAGCAGTACTTC,CASSIGTSGGSEQYF
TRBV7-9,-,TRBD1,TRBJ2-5,TGTGCCAGCAGCGATAGGACAGGGGGTGTTAGAGAGACCCAGTACTTC,CASSDRTGGVRETQYF
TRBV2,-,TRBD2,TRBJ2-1,TGTGCCAGCAGTGAAATGGCTAGCGGGAGGCACGAGCAGTTCTTC,CASSEMASGRHEQFF
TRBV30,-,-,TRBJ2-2,TGTGCCTGGAGTGGTTTGGGTAGAACCGGGGAGCTGTTTTTT,CAWSGLGRTGELFF
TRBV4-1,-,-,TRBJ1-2,TGCGCCAGCAGCCAACCCCGGGAGATGGGGGCTATTAACTATGGCTACACCTTC,CASSQPREMGAINYGYTF
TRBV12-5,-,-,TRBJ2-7,TGTGCTAGTGGCCGTGGAGACAGTCCCTACGAGCAGTACTTC,CASGRGDSPYEQYF
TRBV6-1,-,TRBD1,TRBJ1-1,TGTGCCAGCACAAGGGGGCCTCACACTGAAGCTTTCTTT,CASTRGPHTEAFF
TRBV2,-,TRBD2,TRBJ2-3,TGTGCCAGCAATGTAGCGGGAGGCACAGATACGCAGTATTTT,CASNVAGGTDTQYF
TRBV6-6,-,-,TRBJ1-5,TGTGCCATCTCGGACAGCCAGCGGGGACCCCAGCATTTT,CAISDSQRGPQHF
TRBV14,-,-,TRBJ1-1,TGTGCCAGCAGCCAAGGGCGGAACACTGAAGCTTTCTTT,CASSQGRNTEAFF
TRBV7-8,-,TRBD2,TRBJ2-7,TGTGCCAGCAGCTTATCCAGCGGGAGCTCCTACGAGCAGTACTTC,CASSLSSGSSYEQYF
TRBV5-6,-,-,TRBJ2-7,TGTGCCAGCAGCCGGGGGGCGGGGTACGAGCAGTACTTC,CASSRGAGYEQYF
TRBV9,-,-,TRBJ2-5,TGTGCCAGCAGCGTAGCGAACGGGGGTTTCCAAGAGACCCAGTACTTC,CASSVANGGFQETQYF
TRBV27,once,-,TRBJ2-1,TGTGCCAGCACCCGACTAGGAGCCTACAATGAGCAGTTCTTC,CASTRLGAYNEQFF
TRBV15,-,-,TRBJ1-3,TGTGCCACCAGCGTAGACGCCTACTCTGGAAACACCATATATTTT,CATSVDAYSGNTIYF
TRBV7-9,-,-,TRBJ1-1,TGTGCCAGCAGCCCCGTACCAGGCAGGGGCGAGGGGACTGAAGCTTTCTTT,CASSPVPGRGEGTEAFF
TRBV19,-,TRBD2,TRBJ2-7,TGTGCCAGTACCCCCGGCGGGAGTTTTTACGAGCAGTACTTC,CASTPGGSFYEQYF
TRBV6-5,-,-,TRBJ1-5,TGTGCCAGCAGTTATCGAGTTCAGCCCCAGCATTTT,CASSYRVQPQHF
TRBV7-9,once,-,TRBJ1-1,TGTGCCAGCAGCTTAGGGCAGTTGAACACTGAAGCTTTCTTT,CASSLGQLNTEAFF
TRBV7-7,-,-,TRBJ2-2,TGTGCTAGCAGCCCCTCCTCCGACAAGGTCGGCGGGGAGCTGTTTTTT,CASSPSSDKVGGELFF
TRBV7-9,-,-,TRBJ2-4,TGTGCCAGCGGCCGAAATAACATTCAGTACTTC,CASGRNNIQYF
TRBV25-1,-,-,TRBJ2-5,TGTGCCAGCAGTGAATGGGGGCTTGAAGAGACCCAGTACTTC,CASSEWGLEETQYF